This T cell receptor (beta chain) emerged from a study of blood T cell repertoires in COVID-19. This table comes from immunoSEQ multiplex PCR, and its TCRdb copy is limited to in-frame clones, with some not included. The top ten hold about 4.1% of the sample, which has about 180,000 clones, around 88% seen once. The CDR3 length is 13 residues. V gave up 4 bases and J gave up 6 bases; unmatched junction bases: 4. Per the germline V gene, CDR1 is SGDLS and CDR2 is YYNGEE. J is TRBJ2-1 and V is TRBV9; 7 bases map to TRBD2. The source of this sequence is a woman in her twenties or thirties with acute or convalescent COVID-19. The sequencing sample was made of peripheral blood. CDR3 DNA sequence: TGTGCCAGCAGCCCGACTAGCAGCAATGAGCAGTTCTTC. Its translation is CASSPTSSNEQFF.